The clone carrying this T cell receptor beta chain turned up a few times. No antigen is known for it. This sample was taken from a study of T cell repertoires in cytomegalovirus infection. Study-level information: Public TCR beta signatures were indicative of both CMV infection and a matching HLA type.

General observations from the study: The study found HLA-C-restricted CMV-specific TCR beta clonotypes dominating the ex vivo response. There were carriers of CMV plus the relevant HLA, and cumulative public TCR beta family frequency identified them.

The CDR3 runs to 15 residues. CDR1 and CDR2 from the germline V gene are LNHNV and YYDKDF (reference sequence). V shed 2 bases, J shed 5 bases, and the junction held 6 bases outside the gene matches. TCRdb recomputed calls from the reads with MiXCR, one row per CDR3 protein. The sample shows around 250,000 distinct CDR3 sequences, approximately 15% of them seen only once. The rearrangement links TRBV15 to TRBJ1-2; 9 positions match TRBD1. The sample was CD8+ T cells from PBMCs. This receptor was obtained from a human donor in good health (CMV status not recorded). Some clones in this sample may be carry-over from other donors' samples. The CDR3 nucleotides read TGTGCCACCAGCAGAAGTACAGGGGGCAGGTATGGCTACACCTTC. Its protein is CATSRSTGGRYGYTF. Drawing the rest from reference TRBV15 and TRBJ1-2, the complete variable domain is DAMVIQNPRYQVTQFGKPVTLSCSQTLNHNVMYWYQQKSSQAPKLLFHYYDKDFNNEADTPDNFQSRRPNTSFCFLDIRSPGLGDTAMYLCATSRSTGGRYGYTFGSGTRLTVV.